What follows are 32 T cell receptor beta chains derived from one specimen sequenced in a study of shared clonotypes between healthy human individuals (dated by TCRdb to 2019 to 2021). The receptor library was made with the immunoSEQ multiplex PCR assay. In its TCRdb copy, this immuneACCESS table keeps in-frame sequences only and misses some clones. Where compared with another copy, unresolved V genes explain less than half of these, and the others have no known cause. A total of some 580,000 clones appear in this sample, around 97% of them only once. The ten largest clones add up to 0.045% to 0.07% of the sample. Sequences were obtained from naive CD4+ T cells sorted from blood. The cell subset or site label corresponds to: CD45RA+ positively selected. These receptor sequences come from a woman in her 30s in good health.

The V gene is TRBV5-1, the J gene TRBJ2-5; D gene unclear. The J call could be wrong; TRBJ2-7 is a better fit for the DNA end. This CDR3 has 13 amino acids. The germline CDR1 and CDR2 sequences are SGHRS and YFSETQ. The CDR3: CASSLSQNYEQYF. DNA for the CDR3: TGCGCCAGCAGCTTGTCTCAGAACTACGAGCAGTACTTC.

The chain uses TRBV11-3 and TRBJ2-3; unclear D gene. The CDR3 is made up of 13 amino acids. Germline-derived CDR1 and CDR2 are SGHNT and YENEEA. Trimming took 5 bases from V and 2 from J, leaving 8 bases between them. The CDR3 protein is CASSPGATDTQYF. CDR3 sequence (DNA): TGTGCCAGCAGCCCCGGCGCCACAGATACGCAGTATTTT.

Concerning this clone itself: Other DNA sequences in this specimen translate into the identical CDR3. The V call is TRBV30, the J call TRBJ1-1; D perhaps matches TRBD1 (6 bases). Germline CDR1 reads GTSNPN; CDR2 reads SVGIG (reference sequence). V was cut by 2 bases and J by 4 bases, with 8 bases left in between. The CDR3 covers 12 residues. The CDR3 DNA reads TGTGCCTGGAGTCGCAGGGGCACTGAAGCTTTCTTT. This codes for CAWSRRGTEAFF.

The gene calls are TRBV27 and TRBJ2-7, with D unclear. Germline CDR1 reads MNHEY; CDR2 reads SMNVEV (reference sequence). The CDR3 sequence is 11 residues long. Trimming removed 8 bases from V and 7 bases from J, with 12 bases in between. The CDR3 bases are TGTGCCAGCCCCTCTCAAAGAGAGCAGTACTTC. Protein sequence: CASPSQREQYF.

The chain has TRBV19 and TRBJ2-1; D may match TRBD1 or TRBD2 (5 bases each). The CDR3 runs to 16 residues. Trimming cost V 6 bases and J 0 bases, with 15 bases left between them. Germline CDR1 is LNHDA and CDR2 is SQIVND (reference sequence). For the CDR3, the DNA is TGTGCCAGTAGCCTCCTCGGGGCTAGCTCCTACAATGAGCAGTTCTTC. Encoded protein: CASSLLGASSYNEQFF.

V gene TRBV10-1 combines with J gene TRBJ2-3; no reliable D call. Germline V gene data show CDR1 as WNHNN and CDR2 as SYGVQD (reference sequence). This CDR3 is 15 amino acids long. V lost 3 bases and J lost 0, with 10 bases in between. Here the CDR3 DNA reads TGCGCCAGCAGTGACGCTAGGGCGAGCACAGATACGCAGTATTTT. It encodes CASSDARASTDTQYF.

This sequence joins TRBV7-9 and TRBJ2-2; D perhaps matches TRBD1 (5 bases). CDR1 is SEHNR and CDR2 is FQNEAQ in the germline V gene (reference sequence). The CDR3 sequence is 14 residues long. V lost 5 bases and J 8 bases, leaving 15 bases between the germline ends. The CDR3: CASSQVRVVGELFF. CDR3 nucleotide sequence: TGTGCCAGCAGCCAAGTCAGGGTCGTAGGGGAGCTGTTTTTT.

This clone came up a few times. The rearrangement joins TRBV4-1 to TRBJ2-1, with 7 bases lining up with TRBD2. The J segment lost 2 bases and the V segment lost 1 base, leaving 5 bases of the junction unmatched. The CDR3 consists of 16 residues. Germline CDR1 reads MGHRA; CDR2 reads YSYEKL. The CDR3 loop reads CASSQGALAAYNEQFF. The DNA of the CDR3 is TGCGCCAGCAGCCAAGGGGCCCTAGCGGCCTACAATGAGCAGTTCTTC.

V gene TRBV27 combines with J gene TRBJ2-7; tentatively, D is TRBD1 or TRBD2 (5 bases each). This CDR3 has 17 amino acids. The ends were cut back, 5 bases at V and 3 bases at J, with 23 bases in the middle. Germline CDR1 reads MNHEY; CDR2 reads SMNVEV (reference sequence). The CDR3 sequence: CASSAIPGKPGLYEQYF. The CDR3 DNA is TGTGCCAGCAGTGCCATACCCGGGAAGCCAGGGCTCTACGAGCAGTACTTC.

Written as DNA, the CDR3 is TGCGCCAGCAGCTTACCAGGGGCGCGCGAGCAGTACTTC. It is translated as CASSLPGAREQYF. The rearrangement uses TRBV5-1 and TRBJ2-5; tentatively, D is TRBD1 (6 bases). The J call may be wrong; the DNA end is better matched by TRBJ2-7. The CDR3 is 13 residues long. From germline, CDR1 is SGHRS and CDR2 YFSETQ.

The V call is TRBV6-1, the J call TRBJ2-7; D tentatively reads TRBD1 or TRBD2 (5 bases each). The CDR3 spans 16 residues. CDR1 and CDR2 from the germline V gene are MNHNS and SASEGT. V lost 0 bases and J 5 bases, leaving 17 bases between the germline ends. CDR3 region: CASSEAPTSLGHEQYF. Written as DNA, the CDR3 is TGTGCCAGCAGTGAAGCCCCGACAAGTCTGGGACACGAGCAGTACTTC.

The chain combines TRBV6-1 with TRBJ1-3, with a possible D match to TRBD1 (5 bases). The germline CDR1 and CDR2 sequences are MNHNS and SASEGT. V gave up 11 bases and J gave up 2 bases, with 10 bases separating them. The CDR3 consists of 12 residues. CDR3 in DNA: TGTGCCGGTGGGGCGACTGGAAACACCATATATTTT. Protein sequence: CAGGATGNTIYF.

The rearrangement links TRBV27 to TRBJ2-7; TRBD2 might be the D (6 bases). The CDR3 totals 15 residues. The germline V gene has CDR1 MNHEY and CDR2 SMNVEV (reference sequence). V dropped 4 bases and J dropped 6 bases, with 19 bases sitting between them. The CDR3 sequence is CASSSRSGTPVEQYF. CDR3 nucleotides: TGTGCCAGCAGTTCACGATCCGGGACTCCTGTCGAGCAGTACTTC.

V and J are TRBV18 and TRBJ2-7; D perhaps matches TRBD1 (6 bases). The germline V gene has CDR1 KGHSH and CDR2 LQKENI. The CDR3 sequence is 15 residues long. Trimming removed 3 bases at V and 6 bases at J, with 18 bases between. DNA of the CDR3: TGTGCCAGCTCACCGAACAGGGTGAAGAGAGGCGAGCAGTACTTC. It is translated as CASSPNRVKRGEQYF.

The chain combines TRBV5-4 with TRBJ2-1, with unresolved D. The V gene lost 3 bases and the J gene lost 7 bases, with 11 bases spanning the gap. Germline loops: CDR1 SGHNT, CDR2 YYREEE (reference sequence). The length of the CDR3 is 13 residues. The DNA for the CDR3 is TGTGCCAGCAGCTCGAAGGTGGGAAATGAGCAGTTCTTC. It translates to CASSSKVGNEQFF.

The genes are TRBV5-1 and TRBJ2-7; 10 nucleotides line up with TRBD2. Germline trimming cut 4 bases from V and 3 bases from J; bases unmatched to any gene: 10. This CDR3 region has 16 residues. CDR1 is SGHRS and CDR2 is YFSETQ in the germline V gene. The DNA for the CDR3 is TGCGCCAGCAGCCAAGATCTAGCGGGAGCGCGCTACGAGCAGTACTTC. This sequence encodes CASSQDLAGARYEQYF.

There are a few counts of this clone. V gene TRBV11-2 combines with J gene TRBJ2-7, with D perhaps TRBD2 (5 bases). With 5 bases removed from V and 6 bases from J, the gap between germline ends came to 17 bases. CDR1 is SGHAT, CDR2 FQNNGV, per germline. The CDR3 has 14 residues. The CDR3 here is CASSRVVGRGEQYF. The CDR3 coding sequence is TGTGCCAGCAGCCGGGTGGTCGGCCGGGGCGAGCAGTACTTC.

V usage is TRBV4-1 and J usage is TRBJ2-5, with D uncertain. The J call may be wrong; the DNA end is better matched by TRBJ2-7. Looked up from germline, CDR1 is MGHRA and CDR2 is YSYEKL. This CDR3 contains 13 residues. CDR3 coding DNA: TGCGCCAGCAGCCAAGTGGCTTCTTACGAGCAGTACTTC. Translated, it gives CASSQVASYEQYF.

This rearrangement joins TRBV28 to TRBJ2-7; 7 bases match TRBD1. With V trimmed by 6 bases and J by 1 base, 24 bases remained unmatched. The CDR3 runs 20 residues. Germline V gene sequence: CDR1 MDHEN, CDR2 SYDVKM. This CDR3 reads CASSLRGAGGIGGVSYEQYF. CDR3 sequence (DNA): TGTGCCAGCAGCCTTCGTGGGGCAGGGGGTATCGGTGGGGTTTCCTACGAGCAGTACTTC. The whole variable domain, filled in from reference TRBV28 and TRBJ2-7, reads DVKVTQSSRYLVKRTGEKVFLECVQDMDHENMFWYRQDPGLGLRLIYFSYDVKMKEKGDIPEGYSVSREKKERFSLILESASTNQTSMYLCASSLRGAGGIGGVSYEQYFGPGTRLTVT.

This rearrangement joins TRBV5-1 to TRBJ2-1; weak D call: TRBD1 (6 bases). Germline CDR1 SGHRS, CDR2 YFSETQ. The CDR3 consists of 17 residues. The V and J ends lost 5 bases and 7 bases respectively, with 25 bases between them. CDR3 sequence: CASSPTPSGELGNEQFF. The CDR3 DNA is TGCGCCAGCAGTCCCACACCCTCAGGGGAGTTGGGGAATGAGCAGTTCTTC.

The V call is TRBV5-1, the J call TRBJ2-3; D is possibly TRBD1 or TRBD2 (5 bases each). V dropped 4 bases and J dropped 1 base, with 16 bases sitting between them. CDR3 size: 16 residues. Germline V CDR1 and CDR2: SGHRS, YFSETQ. Here the CDR3 reads CASSVGTQSRTDTQYF. In nucleotides, the CDR3 is TGCGCCAGCAGCGTTGGGACCCAGAGCCGCACAGATACGCAGTATTTT.

The CDR3 coding sequence is TGCGCCAGCAGCCGAACAGGGTTTGATGGCTACACCTTC. Its protein is CASSRTGFDGYTF. This sequence joins TRBV10-2 and TRBJ1-2; TRBD1 is a possible D gene (6 bases). The CDR3 is made up of 13 amino acids. The germline V and J ends were trimmed by 6 bases and 6 bases, with 14 bases remaining between them. Looked up from germline, CDR1 is WSHSY and CDR2 is SAAADI.

V is TRBV7-2 and J is TRBJ1-4, with D unresolved. Trimming took 3 bases from V and 8 from J, leaving 10 bases between them. Germline-derived CDR1 and CDR2 are SGHTA and FQGNSA. This CDR3 is built from 13 residues. CDR3 sequence: CASSLVMVEKLFF. The CDR3, as DNA: TGTGCCAGCAGCTTGGTTATGGTGGAAAAACTGTTTTTT.

The rearrangement uses TRBV11-2 and TRBJ2-2; D perhaps matches TRBD1 (6 bases). Germline loops: CDR1 SGHAT, CDR2 FQNNGV. V lost 1 base to trimming and J lost 1 base, with 10 bases between them. The CDR3 spans 16 residues. The CDR3 coding sequence is TGTGCCAGCAGCTTAGTTGTGACAGGGAACACCGGGGAGCTGTTTTTT. The encoded protein is CASSLVVTGNTGELFF.

CDR3 nucleotides: TGTGCCTGGAGGAAGAGACAGGAGCTCTACGAGCAGTACTTC. Its protein product is CAWRKRQELYEQYF. V usage is TRBV30 and J usage is TRBJ2-7, with D possibly matching TRBD1 (6 bases). Germline assignment: CDR1 GTSNPN and CDR2 SVGIG (reference sequence). This CDR3 comprises 14 residues. With 3 bases removed from V and 3 bases from J, the gap between germline ends came to 15 bases.

This rearrangement joins TRBV4-1 to TRBJ1-6; 7 positions agree with TRBD1. The CDR3 extends over 15 amino acids. Germline CDR1 reads MGHRA; CDR2 reads YSYEKL. V lost 1 base to trimming and J lost 11 bases; unmatched junction nucleotides: 8. The CDR3 nucleotides are TGCGCCAGCAGCCAAGGAACAGGGGTGCGAGCACCCCTCCACTTT. Translated, it gives CASSQGTGVRAPLHF.

The chain is built from TRBV7-8 and TRBJ2-7; weak D call: TRBD1 (5 bases). The V gene's germline CDR1 is SGHVS and CDR2 FQNEAQ. The germline V and J ends were trimmed by 1 base and 12 bases, with 13 bases remaining between them. CDR3 size: 12 residues. CDR3 sequence (DNA): TGTGCCAGCAGCTTAGGGACAAAAGAACCGTACTTC. It is translated as CASSLGTKEPYF. The whole variable domain, filled in from reference TRBV7-8 and TRBJ2-7, reads GAGVSQSPRYKVAKRGQDVALRCDPISGHVSLFWYQQALGQGPEFLTYFQNEAQLDKSGLPSDRFFAERPEGSVSTLKIQRTQQEDSAVYLCASSLGTKEPYFGPGTRLTVT.

This clone was picked up one time. This chain joins TRBV5-1 and TRBJ2-2; TRBD1 or TRBD2 may be the D gene (5 bases each). V lost 0 bases to trimming and J lost 6 bases, with 12 bases between them. Germline V gives CDR1 SGHRS, CDR2 YFSETQ. The CDR3 length is 15 residues. CDR3 in amino acids: CASSLVGVGAGELFF. The DNA for the CDR3 is TGCGCCAGCAGCTTGGTAGGGGTCGGGGCCGGGGAGCTGTTTTTT.

The V and J genes are TRBV11-1 and TRBJ2-2; 7 bases agree with TRBD1. The germline V gene has CDR1 SGHAT and CDR2 FQDESV (reference sequence). With V trimmed by 3 bases and J by 7 bases, 5 bases remained unmatched. The CDR3 is made up of 14 amino acids. Here the CDR3 DNA reads TGTGCCAGCAGCTTTACAGGGGTCGACGGGGAGCTGTTTTTT. Amino acids: CASSFTGVDGELFF. Full variable domain (outside the CDR3, taken from reference TRBV11-1 and TRBJ2-2): EAEVAQSPRYKITEKSQAVAFWCDPISGHATLYWYRQILGQGPELLVQFQDESVVDDSQLPKDRFSAERLKGVDSTLKIQPAELGDSAMYLCASSFTGVDGELFFGEGSRLTVL.

The chain links TRBV9 to TRBJ2-5; the match to TRBD2 covers 12 bases. The CDR3 covers 15 residues. The V and J ends lost 4 bases and 9 bases, in that order; junction bases with no gene match: 10. Germline assignment: CDR1 SGDLS and CDR2 YYNGEE. The CDR3 DNA reads as TGTGCCAGCAGCAAGACCGGACTAGCGGGATACGCCCAGTACTTC. Amino acid sequence: CASSKTGLAGYAQYF. The full variable domain, its missing parts supplied by reference TRBV9 and TRBJ2-5, is DSGVTQTPKHLITATGQRVTLRCSPRSGDLSVYWYQQSLDQGLQFLIQYYNGEERAKGNILERFSAQQFPDLHSELNLSSLELGDSALYFCASSKTGLAGYAQYFGPGTRLLVL.

This chain connects TRBV11-1 to TRBJ2-7, with D uncertain. This CDR3 comprises 15 residues. V was pared by 3 bases and J by 0 bases, with 12 bases between. The germline V gene encodes CDR1 SGHAT and CDR2 FQDESV (reference sequence). The CDR3 DNA reads TGTGCCAGCAGCTTCCGGATGGGCTCCTCCTACGAGCAGTACTTC. This sequence encodes CASSFRMGSSYEQYF. The whole variable domain, filled in from reference TRBV11-1 and TRBJ2-7, reads EAEVAQSPRYKITEKSQAVAFWCDPISGHATLYWYRQILGQGPELLVQFQDESVVDDSQLPKDRFSAERLKGVDSTLKIQPAELGDSAMYLCASSFRMGSSYEQYFGPGTRLTVT.

The genes are TRBV5-1 and TRBJ2-1; perhaps D is TRBD1 or TRBD2 (5 bases each). The CDR3 spans 12 residues. The V end lost 8 bases, the J end lost 5 bases, and 11 bases lay between the germline ends. CDR1 is SGHRS, CDR2 YFSETQ, per germline. The CDR3 DNA is TGCGCCAGTACTAGGGGAAACAATGAGCAGTTCTTC. It encodes CASTRGNNEQFF.